This T cell receptor beta chain was documented in a study of shared clonotypes between healthy human individuals. Study-wide background: The study used three CD4 naive, three CD4 memory, two CD8 naive and one CD8 memory plate per donor. Whole-study findings and limits: Naive CD4 clonotype sharing across several donors was 5% to 6%. Genetic and exposure-history diversity was limited by the few donors.

Researchers partitioned CD4+ cells into CD45RA+ naive and CD45RA-negative memory subsets. Worth noting for this clone: As yet, its antigen is unknown.

Only in-frame clones appear in the TCRdb table, and some are missing; sequencing was by immunoSEQ multiplex PCR. This sample has about 1.1 million clones, with around three quarters found just once. CDR1 and CDR2 from the germline V gene are SGHRS and YFSETQ. The CDR3 has 15 residues. J gave up 2 bases and V 4 bases, and 8 bases lay outside the gene matches. The TCR comes from a man aged 18 to 30 in good health. Some clones in this sample may be carry-over from other donors' samples. The sample was memory CD4+ T cells from PBMCs. The subset is: CD45RA-negative fraction. V is TRBV5-1 and J is TRBJ2-5; TRBD1 agrees at 7 bases. The CDR3 reads CASSPGTDLQETQYF. Written as DNA, the CDR3 is TGCGCCAGCAGCCCCGGGACAGATCTTCAAGAGACCCAGTACTTC.